Following are 22 T cell receptor beta chains from one sample sequenced in a study of T cell clonotyping in hematopoietic cell transplantation (dated by TCRdb to about 2021). Libraries were made using the immunoSEQ multiplex PCR assay. TCRdb's version of the immuneACCESS table is confined to in-frame rearrangements and falls short of the full clone set. An unresolved V gene accounts for under half of the shortfall where checked; the remainder is of unknown origin. The table for this sample lists nearly 70,000 clones; 94% of them were counted only once. The ten most abundant clones make up around 1.6% of the sample. Material: peripheral blood mononuclear cells. Receptor source: a man in his fifties or sixties in good health. Some clones in this sample may be carry-over from other donors' samples.

This chain connects TRBV28 to TRBJ1-3, with D hard to call. From germline, CDR1 is MDHEN and CDR2 SYDVKM. The CDR3 has 17 amino acids. Trimming took 4 bases from V and 0 from J, leaving 16 bases between them. The CDR3: CASSSPGESSSGNTIYF. The DNA of the CDR3 is TGTGCCAGCAGTTCCCCGGGTGAGAGTTCCTCTGGAAACACCATATATTTT.

The J gene is TRBJ1-2, the V gene TRBV19; 9 positions agree with TRBD1. The germline V gene has CDR1 LNHDA and CDR2 SQIVND (reference sequence). The V gene end was trimmed by 7 bases and the J gene end by 7 bases; junction bases not matched to a gene: 10. The CDR3 runs 14 residues. The CDR3 region has the DNA TGTGCCAGTAATCCGGACAGGGGATTGACTGGCTACACCTTC. Protein product: CASNPDRGLTGYTF.

The J gene is TRBJ1-4, the V gene TRBV5-1; weak D call: TRBD1 (6 bases). CDR1 and CDR2 from the germline V gene are SGHRS and YFSETQ. Trimming left V 0 bases short and J 5 bases short, with 8 bases between. This CDR3 has 14 residues. This CDR3 is CASSLATGNEKLFF. For the CDR3, the DNA is TGCGCCAGCAGCTTGGCCACAGGGAATGAAAAACTGTTTTTT.

The chain couples TRBV6-5 to TRBJ1-2, with a possible D match to TRBD1 (5 bases). This CDR3 region has 13 residues. Germline loops: CDR1 MNHEY, CDR2 SVGAGI. Trimming shortened V by 4 bases and J by 8 bases, and 14 bases separated the two germline ends. The CDR3 DNA is TGTGCCAGCAGTTGGGACTTTGAACGCGGCTACACCTTC. It codes for CASSWDFERGYTF.

The chain has TRBV29-1 and TRBJ2-1, with 7 nucleotides matching TRBD1. This CDR3 is 12 amino acids long. J lost 6 bases, V lost 6 bases, and 5 bases had no gene match. Germline V gene sequence: CDR1 SQVTM, CDR2 ANQGSEA. CDR3 sequence reads: CSVFRQGNEQFF. The CDR3 coding sequence is TGCAGCGTCTTTCGACAGGGCAATGAGCAGTTCTTC.

The CDR3 region is CSASYGEQYF. The CDR3 DNA follows: TGCAGTGCTAGTTATGGCGAGCAGTACTTC. The V call is TRBV20-1, the J call TRBJ2-7; D is uncertain. Germline V gene lookup returns CDR1 DFQATT and CDR2 SNEGSKA (reference sequence). The CDR3 has 10 residues. The V gene lost 3 bases and the J gene lost 6 bases, with 6 bases spanning the gap.

This clone showed up just a few times. V is TRBV7-3 and J is TRBJ2-3; possibly TRBD2 for D (5 bases). This CDR3 has 13 residues. CDR1 is SGHTA and CDR2 is FQGTGA in the germline V gene. V shed 5 bases and J shed 4 bases, with 10 bases lying between them. CDR3 protein: CASSELGPDTQYF. In DNA, the CDR3 is TGTGCCAGCAGCGAACTAGGTCCAGATACGCAGTATTTT.

J is TRBJ2-7 and V is TRBV7-9; TRBD1 matches 9 bases. Germline values: CDR1 SEHNR, CDR2 FQNEAQ (reference sequence). This CDR3 comprises 15 residues. V shed 5 bases, J shed 0 bases, and the junction held 5 bases outside the gene matches. The CDR3 reads CASSGGTGSSYEQYF. In DNA form, the CDR3 reads TGTGCCAGCAGCGGCGGGACAGGGAGCTCCTACGAGCAGTACTTC.

This chain connects TRBV7-2 to TRBJ1-1, with unresolved D. V was cut by 3 bases and J by 0 bases, with 17 bases left in between. CDR1 is SGHTA, CDR2 FQGNSA, per germline. The CDR3 runs to 17 residues. Written as DNA, the CDR3 is TGTGCCAGCAGCTTTTCTCCTAACGCGCCCCTGAACACTGAAGCTTTCTTT. Translating gives CASSFSPNAPLNTEAFF.

The sample holds a few counts of this clone. One end of the junction fails to match germline, which may point to a read error. The J gene is TRBJ1-1, the V gene TRBV2; a weak D match, TRBD1 (6 bases). Looked up from germline, CDR1 is SNHLY and CDR2 is FYNNEI. The CDR3 runs 14 residues. The DNA for the CDR3 is TGTGCCAGCATTGAACAGGGACCGAACACTGAAGCTTTCTTT. It specifies CASIEQGPNTEAFF.

The chain carries TRBV11-3 and TRBJ2-2, with 9 bases fitting TRBD2. V trimming: 3 bases; J trimming: 6 bases; junction bases outside the gene matches: 2. Germline values: CDR1 SGHNT, CDR2 YENEEA. The CDR3 runs 14 residues. CDR3 sequence: CASSLAGGSGELFF. In DNA, the CDR3 is TGTGCCAGCAGCTTGGCGGGGGGGTCCGGGGAGCTGTTTTTT.

The CDR3: CSVPLVETQYF. In DNA, the CDR3 is TGCAGCGTACCGCTAGTGGAGACCCAGTACTTC. The chain employs TRBV29-1 and TRBJ2-5; D not resolved. V was cut by 6 bases and J by 5 bases, with 10 bases left in between. CDR1 SQVTM and CDR2 ANQGSEA come from the germline V gene. CDR3 length: 11 residues.

The DNA for the CDR3 is TGTGCCAGCAGCCCATGGACAGGGGGCAACTATGGCTACACCTTC. Translated: CASSPWTGGNYGYTF. This chain joins TRBV7-2 and TRBJ1-2, with 11 bases that match TRBD1. Per germline, CDR1 SGHTA and CDR2 FQGNSA. J gave up 2 bases and V 5 bases, and 4 bases lay outside the gene matches. The CDR3 covers 15 residues.

The chain carries TRBV29-1 and TRBJ2-7, with 11 bases that match TRBD1. The CDR3 has 14 residues. Trimming at V came to 4 bases and at J to 3 bases, leaving 5 bases not matched to a gene. The germline V gene encodes CDR1 SQVTM and CDR2 ANQGSEA. The DNA of the CDR3 is TGCAGCGTTGCTGCCGGGACAGGGGGCTACGAGCAGTACTTC. Translation gives CSVAAGTGGYEQYF.

This chain links TRBV27 with TRBJ2-1; TRBD2 aligns across 7 bases. The ends lost 4 bases at V and 0 bases at J; junction bases unmatched: 3. This CDR3 is 15 amino acids long. Looked up from germline, CDR1 is MNHEY and CDR2 is SMNVEV (reference sequence). The CDR3 DNA sequence: TGTGCCAGCAGTTCAGCGGGGAACTCCTACAATGAGCAGTTCTTC. Translation: CASSSAGNSYNEQFF.

This rearrangement joins TRBV28 to TRBJ2-1; no clear D. This CDR3 spans 12 amino acids. CDR1 and CDR2 (germline): MDHEN, SYDVKM. V was trimmed by 3 bases and J by 5 bases, leaving 5 bases between them. The CDR3 loop is CASSFMDNEQFF. CDR3 sequence (DNA): TGTGCCAGCAGTTTCATGGACAATGAGCAGTTCTTC.

This chain connects TRBV27 to TRBJ2-3; 7 bases match TRBD2. CDR3 size: 17 residues. The V and J ends lost 5 bases and 2 bases, in that order; junction bases with no gene match: 13. Per germline, CDR1 MNHEY and CDR2 SMNVEV (reference sequence). The CDR3 DNA sequence: TGTGCCAGCAGTATAAATCCCCGGGACTACTACACAGATACGCAGTATTTT. It codes for CASSINPRDYYTDTQYF.

The chain links TRBV4-3 to TRBJ2-7; either TRBD1 or TRBD2 may fit D (5 bases each). The CDR3 extends over 14 amino acids. Germline values: CDR1 LGHNA, CDR2 YSLEER. V shed 4 bases and J shed 5 bases, with 15 bases lying between them. The DNA for the CDR3 is TGCGCCAGCAGCCCTCTTACCCCGGGGCACGAGCAGTACTTC. The encoded protein is CASSPLTPGHEQYF.

The rearrangement uses TRBV7-2 and TRBJ2-1, with D possibly TRBD1 on 6 matching bases. This CDR3 contains 14 residues. Between the trimmed V and J ends, which lost 1 base and 5 bases, there was a span of 9 bases. CDR1 is SGHTA and CDR2 is FQGNSA in the germline V gene. DNA for the CDR3: TGTGCCAGCAGCTTAGGGGGGACAAACAATGAGCAGTTCTTC. This gives the protein CASSLGGTNNEQFF.

The chain employs TRBV5-8 and TRBJ2-7; D gene ambiguous. CDR1 is SGHTS, CDR2 YDEGEE, per germline. The CDR3 spans 15 residues. The V end was cut by 0 bases, the J end by 0 bases, with 10 bases between. The CDR3 sequence is CASSLADGPSYEQYF. The CDR3, as DNA: TGTGCCAGCAGCTTGGCAGATGGGCCCTCCTACGAGCAGTACTTC.

This chain links TRBV5-1 with TRBJ1-6; D may be TRBD1 (5 bases). Trimming took 0 bases from V and 7 from J, leaving 8 bases between them. Germline V gene lookup returns CDR1 SGHRS and CDR2 YFSETQ. The CDR3 has 14 residues. DNA for the CDR3: TGCGCCAGCAGCTTGGACGGGGACAATTCACCCCTCCACTTT. Amino acid sequence: CASSLDGDNSPLHF.

The gene calls are TRBV19 and TRBJ1-5; D is uncertain. Germline loops: CDR1 LNHDA, CDR2 SQIVND (reference sequence). The V gene lost 6 bases and the J gene lost 1 base, with 13 bases spanning the gap. This CDR3 spans 15 amino acids. The CDR3 reads CASRLMIGSNQPQHF. CDR3 in DNA: TGTGCCAGTAGGTTGATGATTGGGAGCAATCAGCCCCAGCATTTT.